The present T cell receptor beta chain was sequenced within a study of control samples from healthy donors and cancer patients. V was cut by 0 bases and J by 0 bases, with 8 bases left in between. The CDR3 sequence is 15 residues long. Looked up from germline, CDR1 is KGHSH and CDR2 is LQKENI. The method was immunoSEQ multiplex PCR; TCRdb's version includes in-frame clones alone and lacks a portion of them. This table has 100,000 to 150,000 clones, around nine tenths appearing once. This chain joins TRBV18 and TRBJ1-1; D is unresolved. Sequencing used blood. The sequence came from a man aged 25-40 years in good health. CDR3: CASSPPRVMNTEAFF. The CDR3 bases are TGTGCCAGCTCACCACCGCGAGTCATGAACACTGAAGCTTTCTTT.